The sequence of this T cell receptor beta chain was determined in a study of CD8+ T cells in alopecia areata. The wider study: Administration of oral tofacitinib to treated patients was at 5 to 10 mg twice daily. Study findings and constraints: Higher clonality than in normal scalp was seen in lesional scalp, especially alopecia totalis/universalis.

The CDR3 is 14 amino acids. V was clipped by 4 bases and J by 3 bases; unmatched bases: 6. Per the germline V gene, CDR1 is SQVTM and CDR2 is ANQGSEA. Note on this clone: Its matching antigen is unknown.

TCR sequencing used cDNA made by reverse transcription of extracted RNA. Generated by immunoSEQ multiplex PCR, the TCRdb table keeps only in-frame clones and is missing some. In the table there are 200,000 to 250,000 clones, 57% of which are singletons. Researchers took lesional scalp punch biopsies and peripheral blood from people who were alopecia areata patients. Sorting of PBMCs yielded the CD4+ and CD8+ T cells. The TCR comes from a human donor with alopecia areata. The rearrangement links TRBV29-1 to TRBJ2-1; the match to TRBD2 covers 7 bases. The starting material was CD4+ T cells sorted from blood, obtained at week 0. In nucleotides, the CDR3 is TGCAGCGTTGTAGGACTAGTCGTCTACAATGAGCAGTTCTTC. It encodes CSVVGLVVYNEQFF.